This T cell receptor beta chain was obtained from a study of cytomegalovirus exposure and HLA in healthy donors. Study-level results: Three CMV-associated chains were confirmed in vitro to be specific for CMV antigens.

The CDR3 consists of 14 residues. Germline V gene sequence: CDR1 SGHRS, CDR2 YFSETQ. With 4 bases clipped from V and 7 bases from J, the junction kept 6 bases outside the gene matches. Use of 60 Vbeta and 13 Jbeta primers characterized the PCR. Assay used: immunoSEQ multiplex PCR; TCRdb lists only in-frame clones, some missing. The repertoire has approximately 170,000 clones, around 78% of them found once; the top ten carry about 2%. This clone appeared once. Its specificity is not known. This TCR was sampled from a woman aged 25 to 45 in good health and CMV-seropositive. Sample: PBMCs. The V gene is TRBV5-1, the J gene TRBJ2-1; 9 bases match TRBD1. CDR3 region: CASSVGTGRNEQFF. The CDR3 DNA reads TGCGCCAGCAGCGTCGGGACAGGGAGGAATGAGCAGTTCTTC.